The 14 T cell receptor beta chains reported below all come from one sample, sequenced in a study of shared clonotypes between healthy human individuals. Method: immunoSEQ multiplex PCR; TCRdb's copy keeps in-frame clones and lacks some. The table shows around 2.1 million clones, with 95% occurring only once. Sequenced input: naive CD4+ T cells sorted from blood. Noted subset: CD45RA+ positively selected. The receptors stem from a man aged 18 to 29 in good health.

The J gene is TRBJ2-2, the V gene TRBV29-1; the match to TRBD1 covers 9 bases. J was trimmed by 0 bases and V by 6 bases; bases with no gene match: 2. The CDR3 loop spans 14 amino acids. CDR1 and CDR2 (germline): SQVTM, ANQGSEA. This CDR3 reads CSVTGGANTGELFF. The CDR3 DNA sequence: TGCAGCGTAACAGGGGGCGCGAACACCGGGGAGCTGTTTTTT.

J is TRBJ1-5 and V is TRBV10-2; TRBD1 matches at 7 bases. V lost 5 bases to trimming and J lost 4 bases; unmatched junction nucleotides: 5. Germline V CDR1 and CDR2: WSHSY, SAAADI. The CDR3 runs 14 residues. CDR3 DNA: TGCGCCAGCAGTCCAGGGGGACGAAATCAGCCCCAGCATTTT. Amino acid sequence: CASSPGGRNQPQHF.

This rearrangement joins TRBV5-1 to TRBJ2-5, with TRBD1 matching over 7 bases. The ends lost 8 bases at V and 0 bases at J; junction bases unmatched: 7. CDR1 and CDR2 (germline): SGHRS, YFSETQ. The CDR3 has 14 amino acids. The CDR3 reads CASQRQGDQETQYF. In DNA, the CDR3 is TGCGCCAGTCAACGACAGGGCGACCAAGAGACCCAGTACTTC.

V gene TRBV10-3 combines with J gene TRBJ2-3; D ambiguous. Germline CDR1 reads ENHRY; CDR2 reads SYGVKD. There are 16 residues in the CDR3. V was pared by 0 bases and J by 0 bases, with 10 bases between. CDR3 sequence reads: CAISESAQPSTDTQYF. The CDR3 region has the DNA TGTGCCATCAGTGAGTCTGCACAGCCTAGCACAGATACGCAGTATTTT.

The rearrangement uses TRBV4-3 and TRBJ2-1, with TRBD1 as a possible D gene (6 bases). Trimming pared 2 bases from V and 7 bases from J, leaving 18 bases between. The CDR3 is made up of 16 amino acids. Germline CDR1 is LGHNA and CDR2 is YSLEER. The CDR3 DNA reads TGCGCCAGCAGCCAAATAGGAACAGGGAGTAAAAATGAGCAGTTCTTC. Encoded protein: CASSQIGTGSKNEQFF.

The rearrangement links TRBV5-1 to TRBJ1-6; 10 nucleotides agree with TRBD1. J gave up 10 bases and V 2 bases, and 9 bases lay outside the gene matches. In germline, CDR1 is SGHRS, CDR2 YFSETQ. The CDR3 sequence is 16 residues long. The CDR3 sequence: CASSFRSGTGESPLHF. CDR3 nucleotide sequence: TGCGCCAGCAGCTTTCGATCGGGGACAGGGGAATCACCCCTCCACTTT.

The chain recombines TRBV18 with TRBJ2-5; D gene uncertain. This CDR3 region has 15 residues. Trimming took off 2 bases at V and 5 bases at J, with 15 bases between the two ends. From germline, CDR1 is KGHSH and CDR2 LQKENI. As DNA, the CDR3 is TGTGCCAGCTCACCAACTGCAGGCCTCAGGGAGACCCAGTACTTC. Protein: CASSPTAGLRETQYF.

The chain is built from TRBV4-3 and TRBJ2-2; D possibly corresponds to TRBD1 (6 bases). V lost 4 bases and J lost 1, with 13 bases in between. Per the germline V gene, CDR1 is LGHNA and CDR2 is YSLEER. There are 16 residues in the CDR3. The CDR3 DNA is TGCGCCAGCAGCCGGTCCGGGACAAAGAACACCGGGGAGCTGTTTTTT. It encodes CASSRSGTKNTGELFF.

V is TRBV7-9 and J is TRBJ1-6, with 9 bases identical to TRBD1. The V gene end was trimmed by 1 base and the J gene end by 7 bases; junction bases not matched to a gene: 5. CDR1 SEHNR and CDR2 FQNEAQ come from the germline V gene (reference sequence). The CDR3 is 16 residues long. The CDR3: CASSLGDRAKNSPLHF. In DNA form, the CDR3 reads TGTGCCAGCAGCTTAGGGGACAGGGCGAAAAATTCACCCCTCCACTTT.

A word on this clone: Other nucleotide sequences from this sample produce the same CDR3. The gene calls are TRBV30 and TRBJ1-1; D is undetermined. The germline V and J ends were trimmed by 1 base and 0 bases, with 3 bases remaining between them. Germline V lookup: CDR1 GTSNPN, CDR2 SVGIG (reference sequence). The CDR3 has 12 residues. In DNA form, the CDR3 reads TGTGCCTGGAGTGGTATGAACACTGAAGCTTTCTTT. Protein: CAWSGMNTEAFF.

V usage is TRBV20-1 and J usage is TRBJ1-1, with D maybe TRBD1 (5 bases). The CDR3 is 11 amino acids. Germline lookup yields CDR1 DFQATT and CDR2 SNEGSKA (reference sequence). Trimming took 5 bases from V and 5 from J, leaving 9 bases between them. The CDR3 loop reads CSAGGSTEAFF. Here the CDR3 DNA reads TGCAGTGCTGGGGGGTCAACTGAAGCTTTCTTT.

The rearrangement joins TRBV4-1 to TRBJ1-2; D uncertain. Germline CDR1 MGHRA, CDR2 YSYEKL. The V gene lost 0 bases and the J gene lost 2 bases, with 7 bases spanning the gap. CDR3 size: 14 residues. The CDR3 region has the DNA TGCGCCAGCAGCCAAGATCTACAGAACTATGGCTACACCTTC. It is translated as CASSQDLQNYGYTF.

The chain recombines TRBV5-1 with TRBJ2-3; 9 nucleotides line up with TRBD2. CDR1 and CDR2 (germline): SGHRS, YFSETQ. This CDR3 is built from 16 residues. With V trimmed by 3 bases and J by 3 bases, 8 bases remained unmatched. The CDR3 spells CASSSLPSGGTDTQYF. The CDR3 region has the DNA TGCGCCAGCAGCTCCCTCCCGAGCGGGGGGACAGATACGCAGTATTTT.

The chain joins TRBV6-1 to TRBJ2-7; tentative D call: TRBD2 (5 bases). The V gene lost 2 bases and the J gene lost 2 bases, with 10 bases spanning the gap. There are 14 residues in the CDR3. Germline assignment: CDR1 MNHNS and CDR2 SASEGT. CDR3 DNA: TGTGCCAGCAGTGAATCTAGCATACCCTACGAGCAGTACTTC. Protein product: CASSESSIPYEQYF.